This T cell receptor (beta chain) was profiled in a study of T-cell reconstitution after alpha-beta-depleted transplantation in children. Preparing the TCRbeta library involved the use of unique molecular identifiers. Using its own MiXCR run on the PCR reads, TCRdb lists one record per CDR3 protein. The data show hundreds of thousands of distinct CDR3 sequences, roughly 17% seen once. V was clipped by 4 bases and J by 8 bases, with 13 bases between them. The CDR3 has 13 amino acids. Germline V CDR1 and CDR2: SGHTA, FQGNSA. This clonotype showed up just a few times. The V gene is TRBV7-2, the J gene TRBJ2-3; tentatively, D is TRBD1 or TRBD2 (5 bases each). The origin of this receptor is a human donor who donated a stem cell graft to a child with acute myeloid leukemia. This sample comprised PBMCs from the stem cell graft donor, obtained from the stem cell graft. CDR3 sequence: CASSSQGAGTQYF. CDR3 nucleotide sequence: TGTGCCAGCAGCTCCCAGGGCGCGGGTACGCAGTATTTT.